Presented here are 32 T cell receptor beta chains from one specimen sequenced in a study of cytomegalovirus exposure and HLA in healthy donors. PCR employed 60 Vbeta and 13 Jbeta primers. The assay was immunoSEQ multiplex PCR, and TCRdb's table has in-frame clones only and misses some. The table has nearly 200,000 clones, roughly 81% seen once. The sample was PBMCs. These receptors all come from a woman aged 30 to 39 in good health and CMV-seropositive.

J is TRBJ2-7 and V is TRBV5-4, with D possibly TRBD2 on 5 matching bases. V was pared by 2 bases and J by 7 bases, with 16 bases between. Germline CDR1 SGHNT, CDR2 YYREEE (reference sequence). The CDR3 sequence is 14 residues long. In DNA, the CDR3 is TGTGCCAGCAGCTTAGGTCAGGAGGCGGGTGAGCAGTACTTC. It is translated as CASSLGQEAGEQYF. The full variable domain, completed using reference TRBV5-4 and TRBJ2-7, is ETGVTQSPTHLIKTRGQQVTLRCSSQSGHNTVSWYQQALGQGPQFIFQYYREEENGRGNFPPRFSGLQFPNYSSELNVNALELDDSALYLCASSLGQEAGEQYFGPGTRLTVT.

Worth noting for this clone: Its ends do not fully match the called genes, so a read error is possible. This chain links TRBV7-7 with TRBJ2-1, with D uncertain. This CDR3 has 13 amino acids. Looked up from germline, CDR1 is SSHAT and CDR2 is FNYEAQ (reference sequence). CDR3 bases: TGTGCTAGCAGCTTTAGCCATTGGGATGAGCAGTTCTTC. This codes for CASSFSHWDEQFF. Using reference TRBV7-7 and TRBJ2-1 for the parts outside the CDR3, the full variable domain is GAGVSQSPRYKVTKRGQDVTLRCDPISSHATLYWYQQALGQGPEFLTYFNYEAQPDKSGLPSDRFSAERPEGSISTLTIQRTEQRDSAMYRCASSFSHWDEQFFGPGTRLTVL.

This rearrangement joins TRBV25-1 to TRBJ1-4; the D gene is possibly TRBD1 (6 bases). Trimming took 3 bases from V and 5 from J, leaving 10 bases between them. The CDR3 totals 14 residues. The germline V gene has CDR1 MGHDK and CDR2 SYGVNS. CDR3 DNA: TGTGCCAGCAGTGATATAAGGGGGAATGAAAAACTGTTTTTT. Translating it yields CASSDIRGNEKLFF.

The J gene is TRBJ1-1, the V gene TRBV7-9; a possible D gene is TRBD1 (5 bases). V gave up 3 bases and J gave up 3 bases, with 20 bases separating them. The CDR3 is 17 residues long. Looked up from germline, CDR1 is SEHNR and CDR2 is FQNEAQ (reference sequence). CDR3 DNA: TGTGCCAGCAGCTTTGGGGCAACGGGACTTCGGGACACTGAAGCTTTCTTT. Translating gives CASSFGATGLRDTEAFF. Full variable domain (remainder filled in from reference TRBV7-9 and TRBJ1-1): DTGVSQNPRHKITKRGQNVTFRCDPISEHNRLYWYRQTLGQGPEFLTYFQNEAQLEKSRLLSDRFSAERPKGSFSTLEIQRTEQGDSAMYLCASSFGATGLRDTEAFFGQGTRLTVV.

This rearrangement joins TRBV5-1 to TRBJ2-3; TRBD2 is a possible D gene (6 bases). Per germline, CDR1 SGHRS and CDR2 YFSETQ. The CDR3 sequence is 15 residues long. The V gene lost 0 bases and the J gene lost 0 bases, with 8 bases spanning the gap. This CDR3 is CASSLVAVSTDTQYF. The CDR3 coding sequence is TGCGCCAGCAGCTTGGTAGCGGTTAGCACAGATACGCAGTATTTT.

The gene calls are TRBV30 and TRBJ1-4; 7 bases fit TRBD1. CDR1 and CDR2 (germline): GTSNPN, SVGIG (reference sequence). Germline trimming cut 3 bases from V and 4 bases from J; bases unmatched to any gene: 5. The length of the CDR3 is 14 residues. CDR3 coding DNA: TGTGCCTGGAGAAAGACAGGGCTTAATGAAAAACTGTTTTTT. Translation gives CAWRKTGLNEKLFF.

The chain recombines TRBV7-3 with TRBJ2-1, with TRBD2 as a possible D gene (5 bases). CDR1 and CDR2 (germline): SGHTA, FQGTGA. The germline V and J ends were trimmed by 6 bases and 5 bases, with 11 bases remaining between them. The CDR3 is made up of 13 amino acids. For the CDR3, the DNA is TGTGCCAGCAGATTGGACGGGGACAATGAGCAGTTCTTC. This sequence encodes CASRLDGDNEQFF.

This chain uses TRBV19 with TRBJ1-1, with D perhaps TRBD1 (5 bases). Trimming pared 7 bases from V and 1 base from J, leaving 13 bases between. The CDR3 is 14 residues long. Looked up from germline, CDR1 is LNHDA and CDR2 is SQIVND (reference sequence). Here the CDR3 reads CASTSGHSNTEAFF. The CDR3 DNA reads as TGTGCCAGTACCTCCGGACATTCGAACACTGAAGCTTTCTTT. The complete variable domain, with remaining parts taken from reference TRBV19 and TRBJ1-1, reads DGGITQSPKYLFRKEGQNVTLSCEQNLNHDAMYWYRQDPGQGLRLIYYSQIVNDFQKGDIAEGYSVSREKKESFPLTVTSAQKNPTAFYLCASTSGHSNTEAFFGQGTRLTVV.

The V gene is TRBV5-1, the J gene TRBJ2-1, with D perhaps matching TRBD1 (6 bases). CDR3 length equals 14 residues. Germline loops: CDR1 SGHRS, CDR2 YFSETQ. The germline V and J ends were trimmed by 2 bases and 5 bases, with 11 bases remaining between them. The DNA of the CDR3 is TGCGCCAGCAGCTTTTCAGGGGCGGACAATGAGCAGTTCTTC. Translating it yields CASSFSGADNEQFF. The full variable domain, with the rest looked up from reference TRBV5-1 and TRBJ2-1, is KAGVTQTPRYLIKTRGQQVTLSCSPISGHRSVSWYQQTPGQGLQFLFEYFSETQRNKGNFPGRFSGRQFSNSRSEMNVSTLELGDSALYLCASSFSGADNEQFFGPGTRLTVL.

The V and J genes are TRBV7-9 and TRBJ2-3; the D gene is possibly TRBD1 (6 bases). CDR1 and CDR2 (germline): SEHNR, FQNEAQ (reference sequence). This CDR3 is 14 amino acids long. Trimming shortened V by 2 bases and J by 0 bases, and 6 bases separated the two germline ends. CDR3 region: CASSLTGSTDTQYF. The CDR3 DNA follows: TGTGCCAGCAGCTTAACAGGGAGCACAGATACGCAGTATTTT. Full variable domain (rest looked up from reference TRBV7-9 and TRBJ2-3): DTGVSQNPRHKITKRGQNVTFRCDPISEHNRLYWYRQTLGQGPEFLTYFQNEAQLEKSRLLSDRFSAERPKGSFSTLEIQRTEQGDSAMYLCASSLTGSTDTQYFGPGTRLTVL.

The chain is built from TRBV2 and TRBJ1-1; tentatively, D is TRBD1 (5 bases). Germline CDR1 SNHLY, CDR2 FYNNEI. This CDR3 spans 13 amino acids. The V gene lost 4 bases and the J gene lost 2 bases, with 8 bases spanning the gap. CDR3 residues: CASSAQGNTEAFF. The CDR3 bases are TGTGCCAGCAGTGCTCAGGGTAACACTGAAGCTTTCTTT.

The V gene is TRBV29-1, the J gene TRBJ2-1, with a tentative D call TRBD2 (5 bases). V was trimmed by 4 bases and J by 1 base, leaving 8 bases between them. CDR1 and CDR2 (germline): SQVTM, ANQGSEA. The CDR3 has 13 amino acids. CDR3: CSVVRGSYNEQFF. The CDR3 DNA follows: TGCAGCGTTGTACGGGGTTCCTACAATGAGCAGTTCTTC.

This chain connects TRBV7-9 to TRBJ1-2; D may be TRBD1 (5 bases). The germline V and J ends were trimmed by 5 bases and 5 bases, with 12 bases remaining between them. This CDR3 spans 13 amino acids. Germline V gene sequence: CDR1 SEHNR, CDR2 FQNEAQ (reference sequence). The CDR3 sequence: CASSQTGPYGYTF. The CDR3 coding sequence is TGTGCCAGCAGCCAAACAGGCCCGTATGGCTACACCTTC. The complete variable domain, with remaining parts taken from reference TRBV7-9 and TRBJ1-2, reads DTGVSQNPRHKITKRGQNVTFRCDPISEHNRLYWYRQTLGQGPEFLTYFQNEAQLEKSRLLSDRFSAERPKGSFSTLEIQRTEQGDSAMYLCASSQTGPYGYTFGSGTRLTVV.

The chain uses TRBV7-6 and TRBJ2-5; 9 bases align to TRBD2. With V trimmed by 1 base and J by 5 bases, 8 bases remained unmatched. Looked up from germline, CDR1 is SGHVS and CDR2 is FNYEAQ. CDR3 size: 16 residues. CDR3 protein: CASSLGPSGGIETQYF. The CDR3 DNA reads TGTGCCAGCAGCTTAGGTCCCAGCGGGGGGATCGAGACCCAGTACTTC.

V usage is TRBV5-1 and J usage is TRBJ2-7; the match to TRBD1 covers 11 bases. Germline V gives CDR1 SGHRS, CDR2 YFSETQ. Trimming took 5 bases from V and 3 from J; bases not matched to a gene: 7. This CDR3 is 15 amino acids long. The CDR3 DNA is TGCGCCAGCAGTGGGTCCGGGACAGGGGGCTACGAGCAGTACTTC. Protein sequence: CASSGSGTGGYEQYF.

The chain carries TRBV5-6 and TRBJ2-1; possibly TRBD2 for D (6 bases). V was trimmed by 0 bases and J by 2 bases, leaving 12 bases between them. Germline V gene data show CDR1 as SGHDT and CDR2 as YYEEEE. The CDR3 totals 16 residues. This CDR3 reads CASSLEGGRPYNEQFF. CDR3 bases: TGTGCCAGCAGCTTGGAAGGAGGGAGGCCCTACAATGAGCAGTTCTTC.

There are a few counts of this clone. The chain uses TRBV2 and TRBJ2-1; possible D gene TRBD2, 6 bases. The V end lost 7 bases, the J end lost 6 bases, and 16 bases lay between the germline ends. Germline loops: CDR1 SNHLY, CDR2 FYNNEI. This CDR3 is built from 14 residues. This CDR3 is CASTPLFGGNEQFF. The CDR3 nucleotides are TGTGCCAGCACCCCGCTTTTCGGGGGCAATGAGCAGTTCTTC.

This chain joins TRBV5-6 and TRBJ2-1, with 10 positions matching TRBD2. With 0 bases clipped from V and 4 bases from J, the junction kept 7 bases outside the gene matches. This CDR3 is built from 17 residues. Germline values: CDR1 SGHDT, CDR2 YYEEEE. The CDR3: CASSLGLAGALYNEQFF. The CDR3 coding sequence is TGTGCCAGCAGCTTGGGGCTAGCGGGGGCGCTTTACAATGAGCAGTTCTTC.

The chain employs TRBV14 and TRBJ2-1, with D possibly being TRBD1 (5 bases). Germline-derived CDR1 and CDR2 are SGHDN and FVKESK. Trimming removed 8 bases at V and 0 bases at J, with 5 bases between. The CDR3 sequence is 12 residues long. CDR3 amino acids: CASGASYNEQFF. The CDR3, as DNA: TGTGCCAGCGGGGCCTCCTACAATGAGCAGTTCTTC.

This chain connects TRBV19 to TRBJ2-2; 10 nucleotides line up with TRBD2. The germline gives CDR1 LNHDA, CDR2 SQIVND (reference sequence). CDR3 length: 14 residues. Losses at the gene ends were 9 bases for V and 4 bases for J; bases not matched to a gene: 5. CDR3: CASGLAEVTGELFF. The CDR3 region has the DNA TGTGCCAGCGGACTAGCGGAAGTCACCGGGGAGCTGTTTTTT.

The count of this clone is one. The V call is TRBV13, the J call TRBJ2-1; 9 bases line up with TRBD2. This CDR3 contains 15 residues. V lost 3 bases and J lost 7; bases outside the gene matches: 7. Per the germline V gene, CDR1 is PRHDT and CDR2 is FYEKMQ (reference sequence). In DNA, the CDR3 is TGTGCCAGCAGCTTTGGTAGCGGGAGATTGAATGAGCAGTTCTTC. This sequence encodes CASSFGSGRLNEQFF.

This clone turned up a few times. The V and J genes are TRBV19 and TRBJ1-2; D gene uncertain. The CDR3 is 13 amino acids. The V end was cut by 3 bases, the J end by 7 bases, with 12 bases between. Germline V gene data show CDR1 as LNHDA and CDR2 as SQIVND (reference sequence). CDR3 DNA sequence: TGTGCCAGTAGTATTCCGGGGTTGAGTGGCTACACCTTC. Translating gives CASSIPGLSGYTF.

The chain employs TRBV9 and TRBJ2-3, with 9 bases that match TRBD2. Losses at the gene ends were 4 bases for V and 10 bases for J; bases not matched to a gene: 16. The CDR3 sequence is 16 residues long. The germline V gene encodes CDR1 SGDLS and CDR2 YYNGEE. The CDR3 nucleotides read TGTGCCAGCAGCCTTGAGAGCGGGGGGCCAGGGCGTGCGCAGTATTTT. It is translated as CASSLESGGPGRAQYF.

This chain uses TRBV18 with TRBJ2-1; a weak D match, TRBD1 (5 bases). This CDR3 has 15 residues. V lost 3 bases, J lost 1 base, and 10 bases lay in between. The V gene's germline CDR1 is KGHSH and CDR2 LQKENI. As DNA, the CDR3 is TGTGCCAGCTCACCTTCCCAGGGTTCCTACAATGAGCAGTTCTTC. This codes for CASSPSQGSYNEQFF.

In DNA, the CDR3 is TGTGCCAGCAGCTCCCAACACCGAGGGACAGAAGAGACCCAGTACTTC. It yields the protein CASSSQHRGTEETQYF. This chain links TRBV5-6 with TRBJ2-5, with 7 positions matching TRBD1. The CDR3 has 16 amino acids. V shed 3 bases, J shed 3 bases, and the junction held 11 bases outside the gene matches. Germline V gene data show CDR1 as SGHDT and CDR2 as YYEEEE.

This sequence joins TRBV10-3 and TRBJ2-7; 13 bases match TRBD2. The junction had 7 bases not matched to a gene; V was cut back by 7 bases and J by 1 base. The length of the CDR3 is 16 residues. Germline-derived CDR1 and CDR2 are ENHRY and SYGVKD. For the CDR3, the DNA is TGTGCCATCACCTCGGGACTAGCGGGGATATCCTACGAGCAGTACTTC. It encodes CAITSGLAGISYEQYF.

The CDR3: CASSLRQGVEKLFF. CDR3 coding DNA: TGTGCCAGCAGTCTCCGACAGGGGGTCGAAAAACTGTTTTTT. V usage is TRBV27 and J usage is TRBJ1-4; the match to TRBD1 covers 9 bases. After removal of 5 bases from V and 8 bases from J, the junction contained 6 bases not matched to a gene. There are 14 residues in the CDR3. CDR1 is MNHEY and CDR2 is SMNVEV in the germline V gene (reference sequence).

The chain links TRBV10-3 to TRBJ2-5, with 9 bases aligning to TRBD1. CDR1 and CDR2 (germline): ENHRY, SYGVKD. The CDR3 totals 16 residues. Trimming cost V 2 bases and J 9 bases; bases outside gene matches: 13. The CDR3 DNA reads TGTGCCATCAGTGAGAGGGGACAGGGAGTGGAGATGTCCCAGTACTTC. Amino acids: CAISERGQGVEMSQYF.

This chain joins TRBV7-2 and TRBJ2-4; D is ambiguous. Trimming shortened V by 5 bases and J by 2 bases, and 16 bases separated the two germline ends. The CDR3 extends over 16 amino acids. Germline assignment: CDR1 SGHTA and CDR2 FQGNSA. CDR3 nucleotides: TGTGCCAGCAGCGTACAAGAAATCAGGTCCAAAAACATTCAGTACTTC. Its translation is CASSVQEIRSKNIQYF.

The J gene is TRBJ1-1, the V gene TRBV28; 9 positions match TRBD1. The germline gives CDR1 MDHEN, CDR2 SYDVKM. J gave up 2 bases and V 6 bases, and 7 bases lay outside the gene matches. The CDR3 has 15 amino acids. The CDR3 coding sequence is TGTGCCAGCAGGACACCACAGGGGGCCAACACTGAAGCTTTCTTT. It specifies CASRTPQGANTEAFF.

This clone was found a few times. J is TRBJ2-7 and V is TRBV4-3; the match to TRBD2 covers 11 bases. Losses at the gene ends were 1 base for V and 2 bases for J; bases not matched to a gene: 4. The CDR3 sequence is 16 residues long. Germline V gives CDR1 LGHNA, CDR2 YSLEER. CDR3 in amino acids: CASSQGSTSGAYEQYF. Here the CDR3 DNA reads TGCGCCAGCAGCCAAGGTTCGACTAGCGGGGCCTACGAGCAGTACTTC.

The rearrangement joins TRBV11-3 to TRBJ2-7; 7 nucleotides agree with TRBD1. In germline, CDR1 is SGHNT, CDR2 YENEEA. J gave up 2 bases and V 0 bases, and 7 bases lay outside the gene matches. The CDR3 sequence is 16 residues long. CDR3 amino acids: CASSLEGGIPTYEQYF. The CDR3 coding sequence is TGTGCCAGCAGCTTAGAAGGGGGCATTCCAACCTACGAGCAGTACTTC.